This T cell receptor beta chain is from a study of blood T cell repertoires in COVID-19. At the level of the study: Material from acute and convalescent COVID-19 was sourced from the United States, Italy and Spain. T cells, B-cell-depleted T cells, or PBMCs supplied cDNA or gDNA.

Trimming took 4 bases from V and 7 from J; bases not matched to a gene: 7. Germline V lookup: CDR1 SGHDT, CDR2 YYEEEE. The CDR3 is 15 amino acids. In the study's own analysis: Amplification from reference gene primers served as the basis for estimated nucleated cell counts. The assay was immunoSEQ multiplex PCR, and TCRdb's table has in-frame clones only and misses some. D and trimming were read from the DNA, whereas the V and J calls and clone size are those reported in that table. The sample carries 200,000 or so clones, roughly 79% recorded once. This receptor was obtained from a human donor with acute or convalescent COVID-19. The donor label of this sample is uncertain. J is TRBJ1-6 and V is TRBV5-6, with TRBD1 matching over 8 bases. The sequenced sample was peripheral blood. The CDR3 nucleotides read TGTGCCAGCAGCCTCCGGACAGGGAGGAATTCACCCCTCCACTTT. Translation: CASSLRTGRNSPLHF.